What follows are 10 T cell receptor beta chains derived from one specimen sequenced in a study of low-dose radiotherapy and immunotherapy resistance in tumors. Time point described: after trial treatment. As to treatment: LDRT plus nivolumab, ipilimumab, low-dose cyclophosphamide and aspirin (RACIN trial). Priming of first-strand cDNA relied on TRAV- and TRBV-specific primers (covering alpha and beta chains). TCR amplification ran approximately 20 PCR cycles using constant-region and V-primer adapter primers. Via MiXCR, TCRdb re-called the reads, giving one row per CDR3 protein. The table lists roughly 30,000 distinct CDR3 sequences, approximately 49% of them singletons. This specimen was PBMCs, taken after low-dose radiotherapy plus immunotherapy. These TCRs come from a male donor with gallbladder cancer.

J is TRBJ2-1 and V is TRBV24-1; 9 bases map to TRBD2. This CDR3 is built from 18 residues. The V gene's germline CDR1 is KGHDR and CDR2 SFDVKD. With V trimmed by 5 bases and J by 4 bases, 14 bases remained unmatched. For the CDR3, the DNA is TGTGCCACCAGTGGGCTTTCGGTGACTAGCGGAAAATACAATGAGCAGTTCTTC. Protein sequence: CATSGLSVTSGKYNEQFF.

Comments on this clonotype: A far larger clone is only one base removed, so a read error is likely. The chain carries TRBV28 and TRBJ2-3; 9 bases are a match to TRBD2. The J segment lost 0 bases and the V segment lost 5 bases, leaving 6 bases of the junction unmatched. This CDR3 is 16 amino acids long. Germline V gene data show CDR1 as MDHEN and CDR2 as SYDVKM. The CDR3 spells CASSESGTSSTDTQYF. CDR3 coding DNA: TGTGCCAGCAGTGAGTCTGGGACTAGCAGCACAGATACGCAGTATTTT.

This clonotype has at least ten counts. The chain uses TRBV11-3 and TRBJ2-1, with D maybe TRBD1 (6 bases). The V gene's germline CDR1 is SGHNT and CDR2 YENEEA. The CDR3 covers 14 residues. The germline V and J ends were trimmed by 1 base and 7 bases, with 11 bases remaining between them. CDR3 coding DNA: TGTGCCAGCAGCTTAGCCCCAGGGGTTAATGAGCAGTTCTTC. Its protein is CASSLAPGVNEQFF.

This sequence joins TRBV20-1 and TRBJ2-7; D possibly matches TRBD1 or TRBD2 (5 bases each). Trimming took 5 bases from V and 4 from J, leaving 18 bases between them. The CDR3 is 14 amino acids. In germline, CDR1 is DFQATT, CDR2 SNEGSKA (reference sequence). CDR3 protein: CSASFRDGGYEQYF. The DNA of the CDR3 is TGCAGTGCTTCATTCCGGGACGGAGGATACGAGCAGTACTTC.

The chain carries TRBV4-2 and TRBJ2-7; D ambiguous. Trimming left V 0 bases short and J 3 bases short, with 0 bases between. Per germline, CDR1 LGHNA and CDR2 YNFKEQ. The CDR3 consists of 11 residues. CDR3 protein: CASSQDYEQYF. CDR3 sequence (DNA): TGTGCCAGCAGCCAAGACTACGAGCAGTACTTC.

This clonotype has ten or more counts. The CDR3: CSAGLAPSQETQYF. CDR3 nucleotide sequence: TGCAGTGCTGGACTAGCGCCCTCCCAAGAGACCCAGTACTTC. The V gene is TRBV20-1, the J gene TRBJ2-5, with TRBD2 matching over 9 bases. This CDR3 has 14 residues. CDR1 is DFQATT and CDR2 is SNEGSKA in the germline V gene (reference sequence). The J segment lost 1 base and the V segment lost 5 bases, leaving 5 bases of the junction unmatched.

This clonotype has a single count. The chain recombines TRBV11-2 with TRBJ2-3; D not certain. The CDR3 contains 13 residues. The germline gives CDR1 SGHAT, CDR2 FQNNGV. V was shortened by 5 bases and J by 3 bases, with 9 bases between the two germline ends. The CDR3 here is CASSQTGTDTQYF. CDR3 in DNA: TGTGCCAGCAGCCAGACCGGGACAGATACGCAGTATTTT.

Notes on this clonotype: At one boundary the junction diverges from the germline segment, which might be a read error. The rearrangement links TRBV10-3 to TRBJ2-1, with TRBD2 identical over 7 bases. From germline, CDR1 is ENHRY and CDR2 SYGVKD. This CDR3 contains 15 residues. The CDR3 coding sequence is TGTGCCAGCAGTTACGGGACTACATCCTACAATGAGCAGTTCTTC. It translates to CASSYGTTSYNEQFF.

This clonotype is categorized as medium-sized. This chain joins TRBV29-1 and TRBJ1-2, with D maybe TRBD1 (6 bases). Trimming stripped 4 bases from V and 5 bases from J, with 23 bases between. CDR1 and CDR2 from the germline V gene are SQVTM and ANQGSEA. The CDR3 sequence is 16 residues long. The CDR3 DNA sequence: TGCAGCGTTGGGGGGCCAGGCTTGAACCGGCCTTATGGCTACACCTTC. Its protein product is CSVGGPGLNRPYGYTF.

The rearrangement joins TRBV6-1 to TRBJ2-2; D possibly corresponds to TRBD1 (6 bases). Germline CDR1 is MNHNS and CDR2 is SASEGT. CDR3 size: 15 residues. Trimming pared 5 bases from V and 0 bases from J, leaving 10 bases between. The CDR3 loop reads CASSPDRTNTGELFF. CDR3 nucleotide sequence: TGTGCCAGCAGTCCCGACAGGACGAACACCGGGGAGCTGTTTTTT.